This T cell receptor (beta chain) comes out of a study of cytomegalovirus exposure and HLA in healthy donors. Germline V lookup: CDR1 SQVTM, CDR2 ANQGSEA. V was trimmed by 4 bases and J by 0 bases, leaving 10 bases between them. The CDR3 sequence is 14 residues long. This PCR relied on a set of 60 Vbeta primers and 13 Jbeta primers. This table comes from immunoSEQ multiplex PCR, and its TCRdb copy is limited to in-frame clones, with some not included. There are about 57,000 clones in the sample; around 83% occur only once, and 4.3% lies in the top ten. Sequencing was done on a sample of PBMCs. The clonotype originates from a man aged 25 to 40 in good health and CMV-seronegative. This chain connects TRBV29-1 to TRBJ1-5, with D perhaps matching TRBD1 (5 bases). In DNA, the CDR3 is TGCAGCGTTGCGGGGGGGAGTAGCAATCAGCCCCAGCATTTT. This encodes CSVAGGSSNQPQHF.